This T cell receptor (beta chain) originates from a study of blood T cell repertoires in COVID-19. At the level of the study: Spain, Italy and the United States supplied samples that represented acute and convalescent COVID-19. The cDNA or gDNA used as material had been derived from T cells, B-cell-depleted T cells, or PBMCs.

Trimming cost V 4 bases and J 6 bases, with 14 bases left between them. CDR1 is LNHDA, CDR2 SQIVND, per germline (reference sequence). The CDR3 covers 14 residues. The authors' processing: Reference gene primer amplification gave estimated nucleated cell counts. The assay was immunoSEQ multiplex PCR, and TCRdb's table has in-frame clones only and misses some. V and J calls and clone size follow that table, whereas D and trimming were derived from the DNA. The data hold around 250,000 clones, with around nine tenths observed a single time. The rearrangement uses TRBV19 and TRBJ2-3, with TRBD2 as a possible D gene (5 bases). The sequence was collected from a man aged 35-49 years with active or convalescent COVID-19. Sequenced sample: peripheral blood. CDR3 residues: CASSKGPGSDTQYF. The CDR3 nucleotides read TGTGCCAGTAGTAAAGGACCGGGGTCGGATACGCAGTATTTT.